Below, 3 T cell receptor beta chains from the same sample are listed, as sequenced in a study of cytomegalovirus exposure and HLA in healthy donors. Primers included in the PCR were 60 Vbeta and 13 Jbeta primers. TCRdb's table, derived via immunoSEQ multiplex PCR, lists solely in-frame clones and lacks some. The sample lists about 190,000 clones; 70% to 90% were seen once. Specimen: PBMCs. These receptors were taken from a woman aged 18-29 years in good health and CMV-seronegative.

This sequence joins TRBV18 and TRBJ2-1, with D possibly TRBD2 on 5 matching bases. V was cut by 1 base and J by 7 bases, with 11 bases left in between. The CDR3 is made up of 14 amino acids. Germline assignment: CDR1 KGHSH and CDR2 LQKENI. CDR3 loop: CASSPRTGNNEQFF. The CDR3 bases are TGTGCCAGCTCACCACGGACCGGGAATAATGAGCAGTTCTTC.

The chain uses TRBV6-1 and TRBJ2-7; 9 positions agree with TRBD1. The J segment lost 5 bases and the V segment lost 3 bases, leaving 11 bases of the junction unmatched. Germline V lookup: CDR1 MNHNS, CDR2 SASEGT. The CDR3 consists of 16 residues. The CDR3 loop reads CASSENTGTGFHEQYF. As DNA, the CDR3 is TGTGCCAGCAGTGAGAATACCGGGACAGGGTTCCACGAGCAGTACTTC.

This chain links TRBV18 with TRBJ2-5, with D maybe TRBD1 (5 bases). The CDR3 covers 16 residues. Germline CDR1 is KGHSH and CDR2 is LQKENI. V was clipped by 2 bases and J by 1 base, with 14 bases between them. This chain's CDR3 is CASSPNGAGIQETQYF. For the CDR3, the DNA is TGTGCCAGCTCACCAAATGGGGCAGGAATCCAAGAGACCCAGTACTTC.